The rows below give T cell receptor beta chains drawn from one sample of a study of T cell responses to AZD1222 COVID-19 vaccine. Measured with immunoSEQ multiplex PCR; TCRdb has only the in-frame clones, and not every one. The sample holds about 85,000 clones, 88% seen once. This sample comprised peripheral blood, obtained on day 0 of AZD1222 vaccination. These receptors were obtained from an adult in good health. The CDR3 runs from the conserved cysteine through the conserved F or W. The D gene is left open where the match is weak. Clone size appears in some rows only: once, few, many, or a class for an expanded clone.

j_gene	len	d_gene	abundance	v_gene	CDR3aa	CDR3nt
TRBJ1-4	16	NA	NA	TRBV7-9	CASSPPPGRANEKLFF	TGTGCCAGCAGCCCCCCACCGGGACGGGCTAATGAAAAACTGTTTTTT
TRBJ2-3	17	NA	NA	TRBV9	CASSVAVGRGAADTQYF	TGTGCCAGCAGCGTAGCTGTTGGGCGGGGAGCCGCAGATACGCAGTATTTT
TRBJ1-2	14	NA	NA	TRBV19	CASSPDRLNYGDTF	TGTGCCAGTAGCCCGGACAGACTTAACTATGGCGACACCTTC
TRBJ2-1	15	NA	NA	TRBV3-1/TRBV3-2	CASTKGGALNNEQFF	TGTGCCAGCACCAAGGGGGGGGCTTTAAACAATGAGCAGTTCTTC
TRBJ2-3	15	NA	NA	TRBV2	CASRSGWGATDTQYF	TGTGCCAGCAGGTCCGGGTGGGGGGCTACAGATACGCAGTATTTT
TRBJ2-1	15	TRBD2	once	TRBV24-1	CATSGGGRAGNEQFF	TGTGCCACCAGTGGCGGCGGGAGGGCCGGAAATGAGCAGTTCTTC
TRBJ1-2	12	TRBD1	NA	TRBV29-1	CSADREGYGYTF	TGCAGCGCTGACAGGGAGGGCTATGGCTACACCTTC
TRBJ2-2	16	NA	NA	TRBV6-5	CASSYSPNVGTGELFF	TGTGCCAGCAGTTACTCGCCCAACGTGGGGACCGGGGAGCTGTTTTTT
TRBJ2-1	16	NA	NA	TRBV18	CASSLSATLSYNEQFF	TGTGCCAGCTCACTAAGCGCAACCCTCTCCTACAATGAGCAGTTCTTC
TRBJ2-5	13	NA	NA	TRBV15	CATSRGLGAGKYF	TGTGCCACCAGCAGAGGGTTAGGTGCAGGGAAGTACTTC
TRBJ2-5	14	TRBD2	NA	TRBV4-2	CASSHGLAQETQYF	TGTGCCAGCAGCCACGGACTAGCCCAAGAGACCCAGTACTTC
TRBJ2-7	17	TRBD2	NA	TRBV18	CASSPGLAGYVDYEQYF	TGTGCCAGCTCACCCGGACTAGCGGGATATGTGGACTACGAGCAGTACTTC
TRBJ2-1	16	TRBD2	NA	TRBV6-1	CASSETVGLAWNEQFF	TGTGCCAGCAGTGAAACCGTGGGACTAGCGTGGAATGAGCAGTTCTTC
TRBJ1-5	19	TRBD1	once	TRBV23-1	CASSPRTGRGASGNQPQHF	TGCGCCAGCAGCCCAAGGACAGGGAGAGGGGCAAGTGGCAATCAGCCCCAGCATTTT